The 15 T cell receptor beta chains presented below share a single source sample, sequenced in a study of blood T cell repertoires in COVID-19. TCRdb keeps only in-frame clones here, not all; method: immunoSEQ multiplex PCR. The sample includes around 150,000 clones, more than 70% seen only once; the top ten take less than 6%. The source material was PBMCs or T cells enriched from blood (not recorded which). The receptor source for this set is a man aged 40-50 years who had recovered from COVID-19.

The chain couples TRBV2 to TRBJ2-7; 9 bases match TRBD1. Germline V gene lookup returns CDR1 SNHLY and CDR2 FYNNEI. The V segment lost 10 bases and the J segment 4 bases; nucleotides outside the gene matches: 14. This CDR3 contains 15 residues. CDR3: CAIEIGTGLEYEQYV. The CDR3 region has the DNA TGTGCCATCGAGATAGGGACAGGGTTGGAATACGAGCAGTACGTC.

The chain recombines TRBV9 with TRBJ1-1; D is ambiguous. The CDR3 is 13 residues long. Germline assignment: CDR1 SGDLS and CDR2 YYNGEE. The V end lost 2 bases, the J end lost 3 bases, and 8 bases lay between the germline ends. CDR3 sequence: CASSVDTYTEAFF. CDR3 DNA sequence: TGTGCCAGCAGCGTCGACACCTACACTGAAGCTTTCTTT.

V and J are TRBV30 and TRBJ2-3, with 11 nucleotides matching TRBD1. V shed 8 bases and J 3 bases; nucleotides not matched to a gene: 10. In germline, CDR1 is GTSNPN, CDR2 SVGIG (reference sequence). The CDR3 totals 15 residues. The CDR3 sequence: CATPSDRGQTDTQYF. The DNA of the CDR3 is TGTGCCACGCCCTCGGACAGGGGGCAAACAGATACGCAGTATTTT.

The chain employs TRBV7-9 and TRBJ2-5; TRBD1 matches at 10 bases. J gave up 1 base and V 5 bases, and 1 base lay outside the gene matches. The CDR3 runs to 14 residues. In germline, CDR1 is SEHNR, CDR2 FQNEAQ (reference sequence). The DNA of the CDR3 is TGTGCCAGCAGCCGACAGGGGGCCCAAGAGACCCAGTACTTC. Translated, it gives CASSRQGAQETQYF.

The DNA for the CDR3 is TGTGCCAGCAGCTTAGCTAGCTCCGGGGAGCTGTTTTTT. Translation: CASSLASSGELFF. The V and J genes are TRBV11-2 and TRBJ2-2; D may be TRBD2 (5 bases). V was cut by 1 base and J by 6 bases, with 6 bases left in between. Germline assignment: CDR1 SGHAT and CDR2 FQNNGV. The length of the CDR3 is 13 residues.

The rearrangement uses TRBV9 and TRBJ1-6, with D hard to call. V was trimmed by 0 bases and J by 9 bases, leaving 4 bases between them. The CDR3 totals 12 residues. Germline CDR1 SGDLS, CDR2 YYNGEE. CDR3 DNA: TGTGCCAGCAGCGTAGGAGGTTCACCCCTCCACTTT. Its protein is CASSVGGSPLHF.

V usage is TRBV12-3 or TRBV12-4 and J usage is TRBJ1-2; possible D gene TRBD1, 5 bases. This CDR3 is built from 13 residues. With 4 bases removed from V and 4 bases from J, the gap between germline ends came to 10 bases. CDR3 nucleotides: TGTGCCAGCAGTTCTAATGGGGCCTATGGCTACACCTTC. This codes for CASSSNGAYGYTF.

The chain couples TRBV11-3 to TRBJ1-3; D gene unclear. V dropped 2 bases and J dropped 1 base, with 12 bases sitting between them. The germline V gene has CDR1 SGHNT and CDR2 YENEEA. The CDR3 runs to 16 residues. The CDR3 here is CASSLSTSGSGNTIYF. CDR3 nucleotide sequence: TGTGCCAGCAGCTTAAGCACGTCCGGGTCTGGAAACACCATATATTTT.

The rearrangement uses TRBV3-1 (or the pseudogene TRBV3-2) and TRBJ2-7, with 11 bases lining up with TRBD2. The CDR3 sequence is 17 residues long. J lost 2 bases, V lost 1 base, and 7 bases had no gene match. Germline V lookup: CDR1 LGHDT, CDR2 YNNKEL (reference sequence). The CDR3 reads CASSQAGVAGGPYEQYF. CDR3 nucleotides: TGTGCCAGCAGCCAAGCGGGCGTAGCGGGGGGGCCCTACGAGCAGTACTTC.

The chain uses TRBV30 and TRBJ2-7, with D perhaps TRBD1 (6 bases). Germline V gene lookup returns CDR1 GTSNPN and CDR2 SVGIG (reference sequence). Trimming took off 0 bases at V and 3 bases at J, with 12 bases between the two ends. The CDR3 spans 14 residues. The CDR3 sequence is CAWSVLGTRYEQYF. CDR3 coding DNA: TGTGCCTGGAGTGTACTCGGGACACGCTACGAGCAGTACTTC.

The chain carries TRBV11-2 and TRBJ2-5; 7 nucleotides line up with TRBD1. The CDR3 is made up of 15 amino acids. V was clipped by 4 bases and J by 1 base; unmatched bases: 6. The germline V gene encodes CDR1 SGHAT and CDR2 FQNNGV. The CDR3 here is CASSSTGASQETQYF. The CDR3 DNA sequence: TGTGCCAGCAGCTCTACAGGGGCCTCCCAAGAGACCCAGTACTTC.

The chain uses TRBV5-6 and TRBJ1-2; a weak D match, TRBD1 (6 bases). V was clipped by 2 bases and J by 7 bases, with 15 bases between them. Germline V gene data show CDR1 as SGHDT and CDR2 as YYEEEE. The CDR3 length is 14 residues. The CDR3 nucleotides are TGTGCCAGCAGCTTTTACATACAGGGCTCTGGCTACACCTTC. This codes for CASSFYIQGSGYTF.

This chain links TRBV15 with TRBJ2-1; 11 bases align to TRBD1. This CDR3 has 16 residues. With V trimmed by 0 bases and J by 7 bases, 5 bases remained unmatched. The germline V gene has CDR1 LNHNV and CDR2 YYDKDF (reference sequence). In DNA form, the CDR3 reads TGTGCCACCAGCAGAGAATTGGGACAGGGGGATAATGAGCAGTTCTTC. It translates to CATSRELGQGDNEQFF.

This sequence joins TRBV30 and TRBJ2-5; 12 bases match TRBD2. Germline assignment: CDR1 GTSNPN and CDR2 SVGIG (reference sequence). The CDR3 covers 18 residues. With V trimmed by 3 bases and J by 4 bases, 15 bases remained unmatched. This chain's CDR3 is CAWSKGASGGAWGETQYF. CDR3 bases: TGTGCCTGGAGCAAAGGGGCTAGCGGGGGGGCCTGGGGAGAGACCCAGTACTTC.

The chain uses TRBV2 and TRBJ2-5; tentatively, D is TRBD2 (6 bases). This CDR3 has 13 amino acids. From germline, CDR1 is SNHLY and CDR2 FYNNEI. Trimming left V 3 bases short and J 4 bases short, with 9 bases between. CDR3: CASSERGRETQYF. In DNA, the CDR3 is TGTGCCAGCAGTGAGCGGGGAAGAGAGACCCAGTACTTC.